This T cell receptor beta chain was retrieved from a study of T-cell reconstitution after alpha-beta-depleted transplantation in children. Researchers prepared the TCRbeta library using unique molecular identifiers, the study reports. TCRdb re-analysed the PCR reads in MiXCR, keeping a single row per CDR3 protein. The sample includes around 360,000 distinct CDR3 sequences, approximately 10% of them seen just once. The germline gives CDR1 SGHDT, CDR2 YYEEEE. CDR3 length equals 13 residues. V gave up 7 bases and J gave up 0 bases, with 5 bases separating them. The rearrangement joins TRBV5-6 to TRBJ2-6; D gene ambiguous. This receptor was obtained from a human donor who donated a stem cell graft to a child with acute lymphoblastic leukemia. The sequencing used PBMCs from the stem cell graft donor, collected from the stem cell graft. CDR3: CASAFSGANVLTF. The CDR3 coding sequence is TGTGCCAGCGCTTTCTCTGGGGCCAACGTCCTGACTTTC.